This TCR beta chain is from a study of shared clonotypes between healthy human individuals. Whole-study context: Three men and two women, aged 18 to 49, were donors. Whole-study findings and limits: With few donors, the genetic and exposure-history diversity represented was limited.

Measured with immunoSEQ multiplex PCR; TCRdb has only the in-frame clones, and not every one. The sample holds about 2,500,000 clones; roughly nine tenths are singletons and the top ten take 0.13% to 0.15%. This clone was seen only once. Its antigen is as yet unknown. The same CDR3 also results from other DNA sequences found in this sample. CDR3 length: 14 amino acids. V was pared by 4 bases and J by 2 bases, with 2 bases of the junction left unmatched. Germline V lookup: CDR1 SGHDT, CDR2 YYEEEE. This sequence was found in a man aged 18 to 30 in good health. This chain joins TRBV5-6 and TRBJ1-2; 10 bases are a match to TRBD1. Source material: naive CD4+ T cells sorted from blood. Stated subset: CD45RA+ positively selected. The CDR3 reads CASSGDRGNYGYTF. The CDR3 nucleotides are TGTGCCAGCAGCGGGGACAGGGGCAACTATGGCTACACCTTC.